The 32 T cell receptor beta chains in this list originate from one sample, sequenced in a study of blood T cell repertoires in COVID-19. Clones were sequenced by immunoSEQ multiplex PCR, and TCRdb holds only the in-frame ones, with some missing. The table shows about 240,000 clones, with over 75% occurring only once. Sample: peripheral blood. The receptors here all came from a man aged 25 to 40 who had recovered from COVID-19.

This rearrangement joins TRBV12-5 to TRBJ1-5, with TRBD1 matching over 10 bases. The trim removed 6 bases at V and 6 bases at J, leaving 8 bases unmatched. The CDR3 has 15 amino acids. Germline loops: CDR1 LGHNT, CDR2 FRNRAP. The CDR3 DNA reads TGTGCTAGTGGACGACCGGGACAGGGGATTCAGCCCCAGCATTTT. As protein: CASGRPGQGIQPQHF.

V and J are TRBV5-1 and TRBJ1-6, with unresolved D. Germline V lookup: CDR1 SGHRS, CDR2 YFSETQ. CDR3 length equals 16 residues. V was pared by 0 bases and J by 7 bases, with 14 bases between. This CDR3 is CASSLGGGHRNSPLHF. CDR3 nucleotide sequence: TGCGCCAGCAGCTTGGGAGGAGGGCACCGAAATTCACCCCTCCACTTT.

This clone was detected only once. V gene TRBV28 combines with J gene TRBJ2-3; 10 bases fit TRBD2. Germline V gene data show CDR1 as MDHEN and CDR2 as SYDVKM. The CDR3 length is 15 residues. Trimming at V came to 5 bases and at J to 6 bases, leaving 8 bases not matched to a gene. The CDR3 sequence is CASSDSGGLRDTQYF. In DNA form, the CDR3 reads TGTGCCAGCAGTGATAGCGGGGGGCTCAGGGATACGCAGTATTTT.

This sequence joins TRBV14 and TRBJ1-2; no clear D. Germline V CDR1 and CDR2: SGHDN, FVKESK. V was trimmed by 4 bases and J by 6 bases, leaving 9 bases between them. The CDR3 is 12 residues long. The CDR3 spells CASSLTGDGYTF. The CDR3 nucleotides are TGTGCCAGCAGCCTAACGGGAGATGGCTACACCTTC.

The chain is built from TRBV6-6 and TRBJ2-3; TRBD2 is a possible D gene (5 bases). Trimming left V 0 bases short and J 11 bases short, with 15 bases between. The CDR3 sequence is 14 residues long. Germline values: CDR1 MNHNY, CDR2 SVGAGI (reference sequence). The CDR3 protein is CASSYSELVRKQYF. CDR3 nucleotide sequence: TGTGCCAGCAGTTACTCCGAACTAGTCCGTAAGCAGTATTTT.

The chain has TRBV7-2 and TRBJ2-2; D gene ambiguous. CDR1 is SGHTA and CDR2 is FQGNSA in the germline V gene. The length of the CDR3 is 14 residues. Between the trimmed V and J ends, which lost 6 bases and 0 bases, there was a span of 8 bases. The CDR3: CASRVHANTGELFF. The CDR3 region has the DNA TGTGCCAGCAGAGTACATGCGAACACCGGGGAGCTGTTTTTT.

This chain joins TRBV29-1 and TRBJ2-1; the match to TRBD1 covers 7 bases. The germline V gene has CDR1 SQVTM and CDR2 ANQGSEA. Trimming cost V 7 bases and J 16 bases; bases outside gene matches: 13. The CDR3 runs 11 residues. DNA of the CDR3: TGCAGCGCTCGTTGGAGACAGGGACAATTCTTC. It translates to CSARWRQGQFF.

This chain links TRBV6-2 or TRBV6-3 with TRBJ1-6, with 9 positions matching TRBD1. The V segment lost 4 bases and the J segment 6 bases; nucleotides outside the gene matches: 4. The CDR3 is 15 residues long. CDR1 and CDR2 from the germline V gene are MNHEY and SVGEGT. The CDR3 here is CASSSPDRGNSPLHF. The CDR3 DNA follows: TGTGCCAGCAGTTCCCCGGACAGGGGTAATTCACCCCTCCACTTT.

This clone was counted a single time. V usage is TRBV7-3 and J usage is TRBJ2-1; tentatively, D is TRBD1 (5 bases). The CDR3 sequence is 17 residues long. The V gene's germline CDR1 is SGHTA and CDR2 FQGTGA. Between the trimmed V and J ends, which lost 4 bases and 11 bases, there was a span of 27 bases. In DNA form, the CDR3 reads TGTGCCAGCAGCTCGAATGCCCATGGGGCCCCAATCTTTCAGCAGTTCTTC. Protein: CASSSNAHGAPIFQQFF.

The rearrangement links TRBV5-1 to TRBJ2-2; D is ambiguous. Germline loops: CDR1 SGHRS, CDR2 YFSETQ. CDR3 size: 15 residues. Deletions cut 5 bases from V and 7 bases from J, with 18 bases between. CDR3 sequence: CASRTGSRGVGELFF. The CDR3 DNA follows: TGCGCCAGCAGGACCGGGTCCCGCGGTGTCGGGGAGCTGTTTTTT.

The chain couples TRBV19 to TRBJ2-3, with a tentative D call TRBD2 (6 bases). Germline V gives CDR1 LNHDA, CDR2 SQIVND (reference sequence). The CDR3 spans 17 residues. Trimming cost V 1 base and J 1 base, with 15 bases left between them. CDR3: CASSIAGGLLRTDTQYF. CDR3 sequence (DNA): TGTGCCAGTAGTATAGCCGGGGGTCTTCTACGCACAGATACGCAGTATTTT.

This clone was observed many times. The V and J genes are TRBV5-6 and TRBJ1-1; no definite D call. Trimming stripped 3 bases from V and 4 bases from J, with 10 bases between. CDR3 size: 13 residues. CDR1 is SGHDT, CDR2 YYEEEE, per germline. The CDR3 nucleotides are TGTGCCAGCAGCTGGAGGGCGTCCACTGAAGCTTTCTTT. Its protein is CASSWRASTEAFF.

This clone was seen only once. This chain joins TRBV5-1 and TRBJ1-2; 7 positions agree with TRBD1. CDR1 SGHRS and CDR2 YFSETQ come from the germline V gene. The CDR3 runs to 14 residues. The V gene end was trimmed by 3 bases and the J gene end by 4 bases; junction bases not matched to a gene: 6. CDR3 DNA: TGCGCCAGCAGCTCCGGGACAGAGACCTATGGCTACACCTTC. Translated: CASSSGTETYGYTF.

The chain joins TRBV24-1 to TRBJ2-3, with 7 bases lining up with TRBD2. The CDR3 loop spans 15 amino acids. Germline V gene data show CDR1 as KGHDR and CDR2 as SFDVKD. Trimming removed 1 base from V and 4 bases from J; junction bases left unmatched: 4. In nucleotides, the CDR3 is TGTGCCACCAGTGATTTCTCTAGCGGTGCAGATACGCAGTATTTT. Its translation is CATSDFSSGADTQYF.

In its sample, this clone was seen once. The chain recombines TRBV10-3 with TRBJ2-7, with D possibly being TRBD1 (7 bases). This CDR3 contains 13 residues. V was cut by 6 bases and J by 2 bases, with 11 bases left in between. The germline gives CDR1 ENHRY, CDR2 SYGVKD. In nucleotides, the CDR3 is TGTGCCATCAGGTCAGGGGGGCCCTACGAGCAGTACTTC. It specifies CAIRSGGPYEQYF.

This sequence joins TRBV29-1 and TRBJ1-1; no definite D call. Germline CDR1 and CDR2: SQVTM and ANQGSEA. CDR3 length: 12 residues. V lost 4 bases, J lost 1 base, and 7 bases lay in between. The CDR3 DNA sequence: TGCAGCGTTGCCGGAGGGAACACTGAAGCTTTCTTT. Amino acid sequence: CSVAGGNTEAFF.

The V call is TRBV2, the J call TRBJ2-7, with TRBD2 as a possible D gene (5 bases). The ends were cut back, 7 bases at V and 1 base at J, with 14 bases in the middle. In germline, CDR1 is SNHLY, CDR2 FYNNEI. The CDR3 consists of 14 residues. This CDR3 is CASTLGGISYEQYF. CDR3 in DNA: TGTGCCAGCACCCTTGGAGGAATATCCTACGAGCAGTACTTC.

The chain employs TRBV5-1 and TRBJ2-3, with D possibly being TRBD1 (6 bases). The V and J ends lost 4 bases and 2 bases respectively, with 11 bases between them. This CDR3 has 14 residues. Germline loops: CDR1 SGHRS, CDR2 YFSETQ. This CDR3 reads CASSKGQPTDTQYF. The CDR3 nucleotides are TGCGCCAGCAGCAAAGGACAGCCCACAGATACGCAGTATTTT.

The chain employs TRBV25-1 and TRBJ1-1; TRBD1 is a possible D gene (5 bases). The CDR3 runs 16 residues. CDR1 MGHDK and CDR2 SYGVNS come from the germline V gene. The germline V and J ends were trimmed by 6 bases and 0 bases, with 17 bases remaining between them. The CDR3 spells CASSATVDRMNTEAFF. The DNA for the CDR3 is TGTGCCAGCAGCGCTACAGTAGACAGAATGAACACTGAAGCTTTCTTT.

The chain employs TRBV14 and TRBJ1-2; D is uncertain. CDR3 length: 12 amino acids. V was shortened by 2 bases and J by 2 bases, with 3 bases between the two germline ends. CDR1 is SGHDN and CDR2 is FVKESK in the germline V gene. The CDR3 nucleotides read TGTGCCAGCAGCCAACAGAACTATGGCTACACCTTC. This codes for CASSQQNYGYTF.

The chain uses TRBV29-1 and TRBJ2-3, with D possibly TRBD2 on 6 matching bases. The V and J ends lost 4 bases and 10 bases respectively, with 18 bases between them. The CDR3 is made up of 13 amino acids. Looked up from germline, CDR1 is SQVTM and CDR2 is ANQGSEA. The CDR3 nucleotides read TGCAGCGTTGGGGGGGAAAGAGACAAAGCGCAGTATTTT. Its protein product is CSVGGERDKAQYF.

This rearrangement joins TRBV6-1 to TRBJ2-5, with D possibly matching TRBD2 (6 bases). The germline V gene has CDR1 MNHNS and CDR2 SASEGT. This CDR3 is built from 16 residues. Trimming took 2 bases from V and 2 from J, leaving 15 bases between them. The CDR3, as DNA: TGTGCCAGCAGTGAACGACCGGGACTGGGGCAAGAGACCCAGTACTTC. It specifies CASSERPGLGQETQYF.

This chain links TRBV5-1 with TRBJ1-1; D gene unclear. CDR3 length: 15 residues. Germline V gene lookup returns CDR1 SGHRS and CDR2 YFSETQ. V was cut by 0 bases and J by 5 bases, with 14 bases left in between. In DNA, the CDR3 is TGCGCCAGCAGCTTGGGGCAGGCTGGTTATACTGAAGCTTTCTTT. It specifies CASSLGQAGYTEAFF.

The rearrangement links TRBV2 to TRBJ1-4; 7 bases line up with TRBD1. Germline trimming cut 7 bases from V and 4 bases from J; bases unmatched to any gene: 3. The CDR3 consists of 13 residues. The germline V gene encodes CDR1 SNHLY and CDR2 FYNNEI. CDR3 sequence (DNA): TGTGCCAGCAAGACAGGGAATAATGAAAAACTGTTTTTT. This translates into CASKTGNNEKLFF.

This chain uses TRBV7-2 with TRBJ2-1; no clear D gene. Trimming pared 5 bases from V and 4 bases from J, leaving 15 bases between. Germline-derived CDR1 and CDR2 are SGHTA and FQGNSA. This CDR3 is 15 amino acids long. The CDR3 region has the DNA TGTGCCAGCAGCCCAAGCCCAATGGAGTACAATGAGCAGTTCTTC. This encodes CASSPSPMEYNEQFF. The full variable domain, its missing parts supplied by reference TRBV7-2 and TRBJ2-1, is GAGVSQSPSNKVTEKGKDVELRCDPISGHTALYWYRQSLGQGLEFLIYFQGNSAPDKSGLPSDRFSAERTGGSVSTLTIQRTQQEDSAVYLCASSPSPMEYNEQFFGPGTRLTVL.

As regards this clone: Other DNA sequences in this specimen translate into the identical CDR3. V gene TRBV7-9 combines with J gene TRBJ2-3; D not certain. With 5 bases removed from V and 0 bases from J, the gap between germline ends came to 3 bases. The CDR3 consists of 12 residues. Germline V gene lookup returns CDR1 SEHNR and CDR2 FQNEAQ (reference sequence). The CDR3 DNA follows: TGTGCCAGCAGCCCGAGCACAGATACGCAGTATTTT. This gives the protein CASSPSTDTQYF.

The rearrangement links TRBV6-5 to TRBJ1-4; no clear D. CDR3 length equals 14 residues. The V end lost 8 bases, the J end lost 2 bases, and 12 bases lay between the germline ends. Germline values: CDR1 MNHEY, CDR2 SVGAGI. The chain's CDR3 is CASRSSNTNEKLFF. CDR3 sequence (DNA): TGTGCCAGCCGGTCGTCGAACACTAATGAAAAACTGTTTTTT.

The chain joins TRBV7-8 to TRBJ2-1; 9 bases align to TRBD1. The germline V gene encodes CDR1 SGHVS and CDR2 FQNEAQ. The CDR3 length is 15 residues. Germline trimming cut 5 bases from V and 9 bases from J; bases unmatched to any gene: 11. CDR3 amino acids: CASSPGTGIEGEQFF. In nucleotides, the CDR3 is TGTGCCAGCAGCCCCGGGACAGGGATAGAAGGTGAGCAGTTCTTC.

The genes are TRBV7-2 and TRBJ2-3; 8 positions agree with TRBD2. Germline-derived CDR1 and CDR2 are SGHTA and FQGNSA. The CDR3 is 16 residues long. J gave up 4 bases and V 0 bases, and 6 bases lay outside the gene matches. The CDR3 DNA follows: TGTGCCAGCAGCTTAGCGCTGATAGCGGGGCCAGATACGCAGTATTTT. Translated, it gives CASSLALIAGPDTQYF.

The rearrangement links TRBV18 to TRBJ2-2, with 14 bases fitting TRBD2. Germline values: CDR1 KGHSH, CDR2 LQKENI. The trim removed 3 bases at V and 2 bases at J, leaving 11 bases unmatched. CDR3 length: 20 amino acids. The CDR3 here is CASSPTGGTSGGGNTGELFF. The CDR3 nucleotides read TGTGCCAGCTCACCGACCGGAGGGACTAGCGGGGGAGGCAACACCGGGGAGCTGTTTTTT. The whole variable domain, filled in from reference TRBV18 and TRBJ2-2, reads NAGVMQNPRHLVRRRGQEARLRCSPMKGHSHVYWYRQLPEEGLKFMVYLQKENIIDESGMPKERFSAEFPKEGPSILRIQQVVRGDSAAYFCASSPTGGTSGGGNTGELFFGEGSRLTVL.

The sample holds one count of this clone. V is TRBV27 and J is TRBJ2-7; D is possibly TRBD1 (6 bases). The CDR3 spans 13 residues. Germline CDR1 reads MNHEY; CDR2 reads SMNVEV (reference sequence). Deletions cut 7 bases from V and 4 bases from J, with 14 bases between. The CDR3 is CASTGTPGYEQYF. The CDR3 DNA sequence: TGTGCCAGCACCGGGACACCGGGATACGAGCAGTACTTC.

This clone was found once. The chain uses TRBV18 and TRBJ2-3, with 9 bases that match TRBD2. The CDR3 runs to 16 residues. The ends lost 0 bases at V and 0 bases at J; junction bases unmatched: 1. Germline-derived CDR1 and CDR2 are KGHSH and LQKENI. The CDR3 DNA follows: TGTGCCAGCTCACCACCGACTAGCGGTAGCACAGATACGCAGTATTTT. Translated, it gives CASSPPTSGSTDTQYF.